The clone carrying this T cell receptor (beta chain) was observed a single time. The protocol was immunoSEQ multiplex PCR, while the TCRdb copy is restricted to in-frame clones and leaves out a portion. The sample yields over 2 million clones, 95% seen once. The data are from a study of shared clonotypes between healthy human individuals. Germline assignment: CDR1 SGHRS and CDR2 YFSETQ. The V gene lost 1 base and the J gene lost 0 bases, with 14 bases spanning the gap. This CDR3 is built from 16 residues. The sample consisted of naive CD4+ T cells sorted from blood. Stated subset: CD45RA+ positively selected. The V gene is TRBV5-1, the J gene TRBJ2-7; no definite D call. The TCR sequence derives from a man between 18 and 29 years old in good health. CDR3 loop: CASSLPEDTISYEQYF. The CDR3 DNA is TGCGCCAGCAGCTTGCCCGAAGACACTATCTCCTACGAGCAGTACTTC.